A selection of T cell receptor beta chains follows, all from one sample in a study of T cell repertoires in cytomegalovirus infection. TCRdb processed the reads anew with MiXCR; each CDR3 protein has one entry. The sample includes 200,000 to 300,000 distinct CDR3 sequences, approximately 9% of them seen just once. Material: PBMCs. The receptors originated from a human donor in good health (CMV status not recorded). Some clones in this sample may be carry-over from other donors' samples. Each CDR3 is given with its conserved first and last residue. The order of the fields is clone size, V gene, D gene, J gene, CDR3 DNA, CDR3 protein. A D gene is named only where the DNA matches it firmly. Size is omitted from some rows. Given values are once, few, many or a class for expanded clones.

>many|TRBV11-2|TRBD1|TRBJ1-2
TGTGCCAGCAGCTTAGATTTGCCAGGGGGCAACTATGGCTACACCTTC
CASSLDLPGGNYGYTF
>few|TRBV28|.|TRBJ1-3
TGTGCCAGCAGCCTTAGACGGAACTCTGGAAACACCATATATTTT
CASSLRRNSGNTIYF
>.|TRBV10-3|TRBD1|TRBJ1-1
TGTGCCATCAGTGACCGAACAGGGGCCGGGGACACTGAAGCTTTCTTT
CAISDRTGAGDTEAFF
>many|TRBV20-1|.|TRBJ2-7
TGCAGTGCTGGGACCGGCGCAAGGAACGAGCAGTACTTC
CSAGTGARNEQYF
>many|TRBV7-2|TRBD1|TRBJ2-3
TGTGCCAGCAGCATGGGACAGGCCGGGTTAACGCAGTATTTT
CASSMGQAGLTQYF
>.|TRBV19|.|TRBJ1-1
TGTGCCAGTAGCCAGGGGTACGGCACTGAAGCTTTCTTT
CASSQGYGTEAFF
>many|TRBV7-2|.|TRBJ1-2
TGTGCCAGCAGCTTAGCAAAGGTTAACGATGGCTACACCTTC
CASSLAKVNDGYTF
>many|TRBV19|TRBD1|TRBJ1-1
TGTGCCAGTAGTAACAGGGGCGTCGGGTACAACACTGAAGCTTTCTTT
CASSNRGVGYNTEAFF
>.|TRBV5-1|.|TRBJ2-2
TGCGCCAGCAGAACACCGGGACGGGTGAACACCGGGGAGCTGTTTTTT
CASRTPGRVNTGELFF
>many|TRBV14|TRBD1|TRBJ2-3
TGTGCCAGCAGTCATCCGGGACAGGTCACAGATACGCAGTATTTT
CASSHPGQVTDTQYF
>many|TRBV11-3|TRBD2|TRBJ2-3
TGTGCCAGCACCCTTGGGGAGGGCCCTAGCACAGATACGCAGTATTTT
CASTLGEGPSTDTQYF
>.|TRBV28|.|TRBJ2-1
TGTGCCAGCAGTTCTAGGGTTGAGCAGTTCTTC
CASSSRVEQFF
>many|TRBV7-9|.|TRBJ1-1
TGTGCCAGCAGCTTGGGGGGCCCCGTTGAAGCTTTCTTT
CASSLGGPVEAFF
>.|TRBV5-1|.|TRBJ2-1
TGCGCCAGCAGCGGGTCGGATGTCGCGAACAATGAGCAGTTCTTC
CASSGSDVANNEQFF
>many|TRBV7-2|.|TRBJ2-3
TGTGCCAGCAGCTTTCCACGGGGCCCAAGCACAGATACGCAGTATTTT
CASSFPRGPSTDTQYF
>.|TRBV4-3|.|TRBJ1-5
TGCGCCAGCAGCCACGATACCGGTCAGGGACAGCCCCAGCATTTT
CASSHDTGQGQPQHF
>many|TRBV7-2|TRBD2|TRBJ2-1
TGTGCCAGCAGCTTAACTAGCGCGAAAAATGAGCAGTTCTTC
CASSLTSAKNEQFF
>many|TRBV7-2|.|TRBJ1-2
TGTGCCAGCAGCTTAGAAATTCTGATCTTGGGTTATGGCTACACCTTC
CASSLEILILGYGYTF
>few|TRBV11-2|TRBD2|TRBJ2-1
TGTGCCAGCAGCTCCCTGGGGAACAAACTTGCGGGGGGGTTAAATGAGCAGTTCTTC
CASSSLGNKLAGGLNEQFF
>many|TRBV7-2|TRBD2|TRBJ2-3
TGTGCCAGCCTCGGGTCCGGACTAGCGGGAGGGCGAGATACGCAGTATTTT
CASLGSGLAGGRDTQYF
>many|TRBV28|.|TRBJ2-7
TGTGCCAGCTGTGGCGGGAATCACCTCTACGAGCAGTACTTC
CASCGGNHLYEQYF
>.|TRBV7-2|.|TRBJ1-1
TGTGCCAGCAGCTTCACGAGGGTGTGGGCTGGTGAAGCTTTCTTT
CASSFTRVWAGEAFF
>many|TRBV7-2|.|TRBJ1-2
TGTGCCAGCAGCCGTAGGACCGAATCCTATGGCTACACCTTC
CASSRRTESYGYTF
>many|TRBV4-1|.|TRBJ1-4
TGCGCCAGCAGCCAAGGCGAGGCACGGCAGGGGTTCGGTGAAAAACTGTTTTTT
CASSQGEARQGFGEKLFF
>few|TRBV28|.|TRBJ2-7
TGTGCCAGCAGTTCGTACGGACAGCCAAGATCCTACGAGCAGTACTTC
CASSSYGQPRSYEQYF
>.|TRBV6-4|.|TRBJ2-2
TGTGCCAGCCGGGTCTCCCTTGGGTCCGGGGAGCTGTTTTTT
CASRVSLGSGELFF
>.|TRBV14|.|TRBJ2-7
TGTGCCAGCAGCCAAGTGGGGGTTACGAGAGAGTACTTC
CASSQVGVTREYF
>many|TRBV19|.|TRBJ2-7
TGTGCCAGTAGTATAGTGCAGGGACCCTACGAGCAGTACTTC
CASSIVQGPYEQYF
>.|TRBV12-3/TRBV12-4|TRBD1|TRBJ1-2
TGTGCCAGCTCCCCGCCCGGGACAGGTGGCTACACCTTC
CASSPPGTGGYTF
>many|TRBV7-2|.|TRBJ2-5
TGTGCCAGCAGCTTAGGTGGCAGCCAAGAGACCCAGTACTTC
CASSLGGSQETQYF
>many|TRBV7-2|TRBD1|TRBJ1-3
TGTGCCAGCAGCAAACAGACAGGGACCGGAAACACCATATATTTT
CASSKQTGTGNTIYF
>many|TRBV7-2|TRBD2|TRBJ2-1
TGTGCCAGCAGCCGCGGCGGGGGCTCCTACAATGAGCAGTTCTTC
CASSRGGGSYNEQFF
>many|TRBV7-2|.|TRBJ2-3
TGTGCCAGCAGCTTAGACGGCAGAAGCACAGATACGCAGTATTTT
CASSLDGRSTDTQYF
>many|TRBV20-1|.|TRBJ2-1
TGCAGTGCTAGAGTTCTTACGGGCAATGAGCAGTTCTTC
CSARVLTGNEQFF
>few|TRBV28|TRBD1|TRBJ2-3
TGTGCCACCAAGGGACAGGGGGCTAGCACAGATACGCAGTATTTT
CATKGQGASTDTQYF
>many|TRBV7-2|.|TRBJ1-2
TGTGCCAGCAAGGCAGAGGCCGCCGTTTATGGCTACACCTTC
CASKAEAAVYGYTF
>many|TRBV12-3/TRBV12-4|.|TRBJ1-4
TGTGCCAGCAGTTTAGCGGGGCCGGGGGCGGTGGAACTGTTTTTT
CASSLAGPGAVELFF
>many|TRBV7-8|.|TRBJ1-5
TGTGCCAGCAGCAGAGACGACAGATCGACTAATCAGCCCCAGCATTTT
CASSRDDRSTNQPQHF
>many|TRBV7-2|.|TRBJ1-2
TGTGCCAGCGCGCCTGACTACGCCAAAGGCTACACCTTC
CASAPDYAKGYTF
>many|TRBV7-8|.|TRBJ2-6
TGTGCCAGCAGCTTACGGGCCACGGGGGCCCGCGGGGCCAACGTCCTGACTTTC
CASSLRATGARGANVLTF
>many|TRBV7-2|.|TRBJ1-4
TGTGCCAGCAGCTTTCAACAGGCCATTAATGAAAAACTGTTTTTT
CASSFQQAINEKLFF
>.|TRBV20-1|TRBD2|TRBJ2-5
TGCAGTATAACTAGACTAGCGGGAGGAGAAAGGGGGGAGACCCAGTACTTC
CSITRLAGGERGETQYF
>few|TRBV6-1|.|TRBJ1-1
TGTGCCAGCAGTCCCGGGGGCGGGCACACTGAAGCTTTCTTT
CASSPGGGHTEAFF
>many|TRBV10-2|TRBD1|TRBJ2-7
TGCGCCAGCAGTGAGTCGACAGGGACGTACTTC
CASSESTGTYF
>many|TRBV28|.|TRBJ2-7
TGTGCCAGCAGGAGGTTCCCCGGGTCCTACGAGCAGTACTTC
CASRRFPGSYEQYF
>many|TRBV7-2|.|TRBJ1-4
TGTGCCAGCAGCTTTATGGGGGTCGGTGGTAATGAAAAACTGTTTTTT
CASSFMGVGGNEKLFF
>many|TRBV27|TRBD1|TRBJ1-2
TGTGCCAGCAGTACTATGGGGGGACAGGGGCATGGCTACACCTTC
CASSTMGGQGHGYTF
>many|TRBV7-2|TRBD1|TRBJ2-1
TGTGCCAGCACCCCCGGGACAGGGAGGAATGAGCAGTTCTTC
CASTPGTGRNEQFF
>many|TRBV5-6|.|TRBJ2-7
TGTGCCAGCAGCTTGGGCGAAGGGGAGTACTTC
CASSLGEGEYF